These T cell receptor beta chains were read from a single sample in a study of blood T cell repertoires in COVID-19. Using immunoSEQ multiplex PCR, the repertoire was profiled, and TCRdb retains in-frame clones only, with some absent. The sample gives about 300,000 clones, approximately 93% of which show up once; 2% to 2.5% is in the top ten. Sequencing used peripheral blood. Receptors originate from a woman aged 25 to 39 with COVID-19, enrolled during active disease. Both conserved end residues are part of each CDR3. The order of the fields is clone size, V gene, J gene, CDR3 protein. The listing skips clone size in some rows; elsewhere it reads once, few, many or a size class.

few	TRBV11-1	TRBJ2-1	CASSRDRGMDEQFF
.	TRBV12-3/TRBV12-4	TRBJ2-7	CASSGGDEQYF
.	TRBV7-9	TRBJ2-5	CASSPKGLVGQETQYF
once	TRBV9	TRBJ2-5	CASSVGGHDQETQYF
.	TRBV2	TRBJ1-5	CASSGVTDSYQPQHF
.	TRBV2	TRBJ1-6	CASSEAGGQQVYNSPLHF
.	TRBV6-1	TRBJ1-2	CASSEALDSNYGYTF
.	TRBV5-1	TRBJ1-1	CASSSRETNTEAFF
.	TRBV5-1	TRBJ2-1	CASSLAGTSGDGGEQFF
.	TRBV19	TRBJ2-5	CASSQLGQGLDQYF
.	TRBV7-9	TRBJ2-7	CASSLGTGTEQYF
.	TRBV6-5	TRBJ1-1	CASSYSEGDTEAFF
few	TRBV3-1/TRBV3-2	TRBJ1-1	CASSRTENTEAFF
.	TRBV19	TRBJ2-1	CASSLPTSGRSVYEQFF
.	TRBV5-4	TRBJ1-1	CASSLRGFDTEAFF
.	TRBV9	TRBJ1-3	CASSAADRSGNTIYF
.	TRBV12-5	TRBJ2-3	CASGRDRVADTQYF
.	TRBV5-6	TRBJ1-1	CASRMTGYTEAFF
.	TRBV19	TRBJ1-1	CASSTYGGTMNTEAFF
.	TRBV19	TRBJ1-6	CASSALRDRNSPLHF
.	TRBV15	TRBJ2-3	CATSFRRPSHTQYF
.	TRBV19	TRBJ1-5	CASTDYSNQPQHF
.	TRBV3-1/TRBV3-2	TRBJ1-6	CASSQGQGSSPLHF
once	TRBV28	TRBJ1-5	CASSPTGTGGPYRQPQHF
.	TRBV4-1	TRBJ2-3	CASSHEKGQVILDTQYF